This entry lists 30 T cell receptor beta chains sequenced from one sample in a study of blood T cell repertoires in COVID-19. TCRdb's table, derived via immunoSEQ multiplex PCR, lists solely in-frame clones and lacks some. The sample records under 170,000 clones, roughly 87% being singletons. Material for sequencing was peripheral blood. The receptors come from a woman aged 55-69 years with active or convalescent COVID-19.

The chain employs TRBV9 and TRBJ1-6; possible D gene TRBD1, 5 bases. Germline values: CDR1 SGDLS, CDR2 YYNGEE. CDR3 length equals 14 residues. Between the trimmed V and J ends, which lost 1 base and 7 bases, there was a span of 9 bases. CDR3 amino acids: CASSVSGLNSPLHF. The CDR3 nucleotides read TGTGCCAGCAGCGTATCAGGGCTGAATTCACCCCTCCACTTT.

The J gene is TRBJ2-5, the V gene TRBV11-3; TRBD2 agrees at 9 bases. Trimming removed 5 bases from V and 1 base from J; junction bases left unmatched: 2. This CDR3 spans 14 amino acids. The germline CDR1 and CDR2 sequences are SGHNT and YENEEA. As DNA, the CDR3 is TGTGCCAGCAGCCGAGCGGGGGGCCAAGAGACCCAGTACTTC. Translation: CASSRAGGQETQYF.

The V gene is TRBV10-3, the J gene TRBJ2-7; 10 bases are a match to TRBD1. With V trimmed by 3 bases and J by 4 bases, 3 bases remained unmatched. The CDR3 is made up of 14 amino acids. Per germline, CDR1 ENHRY and CDR2 SYGVKD. The CDR3 protein is CAISDGQGVYEQYF. CDR3 coding DNA: TGTGCCATCAGTGATGGACAGGGGGTATACGAGCAGTACTTC.

The chain links TRBV7-8 to TRBJ1-1, with D perhaps TRBD1 (6 bases). Germline V gene data show CDR1 as SGHVS and CDR2 as FQNEAQ. The CDR3 loop spans 15 amino acids. Trimming pared 4 bases from V and 4 bases from J, leaving 16 bases between. The CDR3 DNA follows: TGTGCCAGCAGCTCCCGACAGGAGGCGGCCACTGAAGCTTTCTTT. It specifies CASSSRQEAATEAFF.

The chain is built from TRBV7-9 and TRBJ1-1, with D possibly being TRBD1 (5 bases). The V end was cut by 4 bases, the J end by 4 bases, with 13 bases between. Germline CDR1 SEHNR, CDR2 FQNEAQ (reference sequence). The CDR3 is 14 residues long. DNA for the CDR3: TGTGCCAGCAGCTCCATGCTAGGGGTCACTGAAGCTTTCTTT. Its protein is CASSSMLGVTEAFF.

The chain is built from TRBV12-5 and TRBJ1-1; 7 nucleotides align to TRBD1. J lost 4 bases, V lost 4 bases, and 12 bases had no gene match. Per the germline V gene, CDR1 is LGHNT and CDR2 is FRNRAP. The CDR3 extends over 16 amino acids. CDR3 in amino acids: CASGSHFIEGATEAFF. The CDR3 DNA is TGTGCTAGTGGTTCCCATTTTATAGAGGGGGCCACTGAAGCTTTCTTT. Full variable domain (remainder filled in from reference TRBV12-5 and TRBJ1-1): DARVTQTPRHKVTEMGQEVTMRCQPILGHNTVFWYRQTMMQGLELLAYFRNRAPLDDSGMPKDRFSAEMPDATLATLKIQPSEPRDSAVYFCASGSHFIEGATEAFFGQGTRLTVV.

The chain recombines TRBV6-5 with TRBJ1-4; tentatively, D is TRBD1 (6 bases). The germline CDR1 and CDR2 sequences are MNHEY and SVGAGI. V lost 2 bases to trimming and J lost 6 bases, with 10 bases between them. This CDR3 is 14 amino acids long. The CDR3 coding sequence is TGTGCCAGCAGTTACGGGGGGGCCGATGAAAAACTGTTTTTT. Encoded protein: CASSYGGADEKLFF.

The genes are TRBV6-6 and TRBJ2-7, with TRBD1 identical over 11 bases. Looked up from germline, CDR1 is MNHNY and CDR2 is SVGAGI (reference sequence). With 7 bases clipped from V and 3 bases from J, the junction kept 5 bases outside the gene matches. CDR3 length: 14 amino acids. Written as DNA, the CDR3 is TGTGCCAGCAAGCGGGGACAGGGGGACTACGAGCAGTACTTC. Translating gives CASKRGQGDYEQYF.

The V and J genes are TRBV9 and TRBJ1-1; D is undetermined. Trimming took 4 bases from V and 4 from J, leaving 11 bases between them. The CDR3 loop spans 13 amino acids. CDR1 is SGDLS and CDR2 is YYNGEE in the germline V gene. CDR3 amino acids: CASSLPGSTEAFF. For the CDR3, the DNA is TGTGCCAGCAGCCTCCCAGGTAGCACTGAAGCTTTCTTT.

The chain uses TRBV6-4 and TRBJ2-1; D not certain. V lost 10 bases, J lost 14 bases, and 18 bases lay in between. The CDR3 consists of 11 residues. The germline V gene encodes CDR1 MRHNA and CDR2 SNTAGT. CDR3 in amino acids: CATPNAELKFF. The CDR3 DNA reads TGTGCCACTCCCAACGCCGAACTGAAGTTCTTC.

The chain is built from TRBV6-5 and TRBJ2-7; 9 bases map to TRBD1. Germline trimming cut 6 bases from V and 5 bases from J; bases unmatched to any gene: 8. CDR1 is MNHEY, CDR2 SVGAGI, per germline. The CDR3 runs to 14 residues. CDR3 sequence: CASRRTGGVNEQYF. In DNA form, the CDR3 reads TGTGCCAGCAGGAGAACAGGGGGCGTCAACGAGCAGTACTTC.

This sequence joins TRBV6-5 and TRBJ2-3; 8 nucleotides agree with TRBD2. Germline-derived CDR1 and CDR2 are MNHEY and SVGAGI. With 0 bases clipped from V and 4 bases from J, the junction kept 6 bases outside the gene matches. The CDR3 spans 16 residues. The CDR3 sequence is CASSYSPGGQSDTQYF. In DNA, the CDR3 is TGTGCCAGCAGTTACTCTCCGGGGGGGCAATCAGATACGCAGTATTTT.

The chain is built from TRBV19 and TRBJ1-5; the D gene is possibly TRBD1 (6 bases). Germline V gene data show CDR1 as LNHDA and CDR2 as SQIVND (reference sequence). Between the trimmed V and J ends, which lost 7 bases and 4 bases, there was a span of 17 bases. The CDR3 consists of 15 residues. The CDR3 region is CASNPRGAWNQPQHF. DNA for the CDR3: TGTGCCAGTAACCCTCGGGGGGCATGGAATCAGCCCCAGCATTTT.

The chain carries TRBV5-6 and TRBJ1-2; no firm D call. V shed 3 bases and J shed 8 bases, with 20 bases lying between them. Per germline, CDR1 SGHDT and CDR2 YYEEEE. The CDR3 is made up of 15 amino acids. CDR3 region: CASSSAGVTIRGYTF. The CDR3 region has the DNA TGTGCCAGCAGCTCTGCCGGAGTGACTATCCGGGGCTACACCTTC.

The chain uses TRBV7-3 and TRBJ2-1; D call uncertain. This CDR3 spans 13 amino acids. The germline V gene has CDR1 SGHTA and CDR2 FQGTGA. Trimming took 4 bases from V and 4 from J, leaving 8 bases between them. CDR3 residues: CASSSNGYNEQFF. The CDR3 bases are TGTGCCAGCAGCTCCAACGGGTACAATGAGCAGTTCTTC.

Concerning this clone itself: The sample carries other DNA sequences with the same CDR3. The chain has TRBV18 and TRBJ1-2; maybe TRBD1 (6 bases). Germline lookup yields CDR1 KGHSH and CDR2 LQKENI. The V gene lost 4 bases and the J gene lost 2 bases, with 8 bases spanning the gap. CDR3 length equals 13 residues. The CDR3 loop reads CASSRGQNYGYTF. The CDR3 nucleotides are TGTGCCAGCTCACGTGGACAGAACTATGGCTACACCTTC. Full variable domain (missing parts from reference TRBV18 and TRBJ1-2): NAGVMQNPRHLVRRRGQEARLRCSPMKGHSHVYWYRQLPEEGLKFMVYLQKENIIDESGMPKERFSAEFPKEGPSILRIQQVVRGDSAAYFCASSRGQNYGYTFGSGTRLTVV.

J is TRBJ1-3 and V is TRBV10-3; D may be TRBD1 (6 bases). From germline, CDR1 is ENHRY and CDR2 SYGVKD. CDR3 size: 15 residues. V was pared by 6 bases and J by 3 bases, with 15 bases between. In DNA form, the CDR3 reads TGTGCCATCAGCCCAGGGGACGTTGGTGGAAACACCATATATTTT. It is translated as CAISPGDVGGNTIYF.

V and J are TRBV30 and TRBJ1-5; 9 bases map to TRBD1. Unmatched junction bases numbered 1, after V lost 1 base and J lost 9 bases. The V gene's germline CDR1 is GTSNPN and CDR2 SVGIG (reference sequence). The CDR3 consists of 12 residues. The CDR3 DNA follows: TGTGCCTGGAGTGGGGGACAGGGGCCCCAGCATTTT. Protein product: CAWSGGQGPQHF. Looking up the rest from reference TRBV30 and TRBJ1-5 gives the full variable domain: SQTIHQWPATLVQPVGSPLSLECTVEGTSNPNLYWYRQAAGRGLQLLFYSVGIGQISSEVPQNLSASRPQDRQFILSSKKLLLSDSGFYLCAWSGGQGPQHFGDGTRLSIL.

In its sample, this clone was seen once. This chain connects TRBV12-3 or TRBV12-4 to TRBJ1-1; a possible D gene is TRBD1 (5 bases). Trimming left V 3 bases short and J 5 bases short, with 10 bases between. The CDR3 has 13 amino acids. The DNA for the CDR3 is TGTGCCAGCAGTTTGGGAGGGGTAACTGAAGCTTTCTTT. The encoded protein is CASSLGGVTEAFF.

V gene TRBV10-3 combines with J gene TRBJ2-7; 8 bases are shared with TRBD1. The CDR3 has 11 residues. Looked up from germline, CDR1 is ENHRY and CDR2 is SYGVKD. Trimming at V came to 11 bases and at J to 6 bases, leaving 6 bases not matched to a gene. The CDR3 loop reads CAVDRGSEQYF. The CDR3 nucleotides are TGTGCCGTAGACAGGGGCTCCGAGCAGTACTTC.

In nucleotides, the CDR3 is TGTGCCAGTAGAAGGAGGGGAGGTGCTGAAAAACTGTTTTTT. This codes for CASRRRGGAEKLFF. The J gene is TRBJ1-4, the V gene TRBV19, with a possible D match to TRBD1 (5 bases). Trimming left V 6 bases short and J 7 bases short, with 15 bases between. The CDR3 has 14 residues. Germline values: CDR1 LNHDA, CDR2 SQIVND (reference sequence).

J is TRBJ2-7 and V is TRBV3-1 (or the pseudogene TRBV3-2); D is unclear. V gave up 4 bases and J gave up 2 bases, with 9 bases separating them. Germline V gives CDR1 LGHDT, CDR2 YNNKEL (reference sequence). The CDR3 runs 13 residues. Here the CDR3 DNA reads TGTGCCAGCAGCCCACCAGGCCCCTACGAGCAGTACTTC. Amino acid sequence: CASSPPGPYEQYF.

With respect to this clone: This same CDR3 is encoded by further DNA sequences in the sample. The chain joins TRBV7-2 to TRBJ2-5, with D perhaps TRBD1 (6 bases). The V and J ends lost 5 bases and 0 bases respectively, with 10 bases between them. The CDR3 length is 14 residues. Germline CDR1 is SGHTA and CDR2 is FQGNSA. CDR3 in DNA: TGTGCCAGCAGCCCTGGGGGCAACCAAGAGACCCAGTACTTC. Translating gives CASSPGGNQETQYF.

The chain recombines TRBV2 with TRBJ2-5; 7 bases are a match to TRBD2. J lost 4 bases, V lost 8 bases, and 4 bases had no gene match. The V gene's germline CDR1 is SNHLY and CDR2 FYNNEI. The CDR3 runs to 12 residues. The CDR3, as DNA: TGTGCCAGCGGGAGGGGCAGAGAGACCCAGTACTTC. Translation gives CASGRGRETQYF.

V usage is TRBV30 and J usage is TRBJ2-3; TRBD2 matches 9 bases. This CDR3 contains 13 residues. Germline CDR1 and CDR2: GTSNPN and SVGIG (reference sequence). J gave up 1 base and V 5 bases, and 1 base lay outside the gene matches. The DNA for the CDR3 is TGTGCCTGGGGCGGGGGGGGCACAGATACGCAGTATTTT. The encoded protein is CAWGGGGTDTQYF.

The chain links TRBV10-3 to TRBJ1-2; tentatively, D is TRBD1 (5 bases). The CDR3 runs 16 residues. V was trimmed by 0 bases and J by 3 bases, leaving 14 bases between them. Germline V gives CDR1 ENHRY, CDR2 SYGVKD. In DNA, the CDR3 is TGTGCCATCAGTGAGTCCGGCGGCAGGGAAGACTATGGCTACACCTTC. Translating gives CAISESGGREDYGYTF.

V and J are TRBV28 and TRBJ1-2; D may be TRBD1 (5 bases). Trimming took off 5 bases at V and 4 bases at J, with 17 bases between the two ends. Germline V gives CDR1 MDHEN, CDR2 SYDVKM. This CDR3 has 15 amino acids. In nucleotides, the CDR3 is TGTGCCAGCAGTCTGGGGCGCGAGCTCGCCTATGGCTACACCTTC. This gives the protein CASSLGRELAYGYTF.

This CDR3 is CASSQAADRSYGYTF. In nucleotides, the CDR3 is TGCGCCAGCAGCCAAGCAGCGGACAGGAGCTATGGCTACACCTTC. The chain joins TRBV4-1 to TRBJ1-2; 7 positions agree with TRBD1. The CDR3 spans 15 residues. With V trimmed by 1 base and J by 4 bases, 6 bases remained unmatched. In germline, CDR1 is MGHRA, CDR2 YSYEKL.

The chain is built from TRBV14 and TRBJ1-6, with D possibly TRBD1 on 5 matching bases. V dropped 4 bases and J dropped 7 bases, with 14 bases sitting between them. Per the germline V gene, CDR1 is SGHDN and CDR2 is FVKESK. There are 15 residues in the CDR3. The CDR3 DNA sequence: TGTGCCAGCAGCCTCGTAGGGGCGGCCAATTCACCCCTCCACTTT. Translation gives CASSLVGAANSPLHF.

This chain connects TRBV6-2 or TRBV6-3 to TRBJ1-5, with D uncertain. Germline loops: CDR1 MNHEY, CDR2 SVGEGT. The ends were cut back, 2 bases at V and 6 bases at J, with 5 bases in the middle. The CDR3 has 12 residues. Written as DNA, the CDR3 is TGTGCCAGCAGTTACCCGGGTCAGCCCCAGCATTTT. Translating it yields CASSYPGQPQHF.